This T cell receptor beta chain was sequenced in a study of CD8+ T cells in alopecia areata. General study points: Alopecia totalis/universalis scalp especially showed more expanded CD8+ clones than normal scalp. Mice gave a clearer picture of TCR sharing than patients did, possibly for HLA-related reasons.

Documented treatment: oral pan-JAK inhibitor, 5-10 mg twice daily. In alopecia areata patients, both lesional scalp punch biopsies and peripheral blood were collected. Germline V gives CDR1 SQVTM, CDR2 ANQGSEA. The CDR3 is made up of 15 amino acids. Trimming left V 5 bases short and J 7 bases short, with 18 bases between. After isolation, RNA underwent reverse transcription to generate cDNA as the sequencing template. Using immunoSEQ multiplex PCR, the repertoire was profiled, and TCRdb retains in-frame clones only, with some absent. Here the sample spans over 150,000 clones, 60% being singletons. Concerning this clone itself: Its antigen remains unidentified.

The starting material was CD4+ T cells sorted from blood, obtained at week 4, from a patient treated with tofacitinib. The chain links TRBV29-1 to TRBJ2-6; no reliable D call. The clonotype comes from a human donor with alopecia areata. The CDR3 DNA follows: TGCAGCGTTAAACCCAGTGGGGTTGGTGCCAACGTCCTGACTTTC. This encodes CSVKPSGVGANVLTF.